This TCR beta chain was obtained from a study of cytomegalovirus exposure and HLA in healthy donors. PCR primers comprised 60 Vbeta and 13 Jbeta primers. Profiled with immunoSEQ multiplex PCR; TCRdb holds only in-frame clones, not every one. The repertoire has tens of thousands of clones, approximately 70% of them found once; the top ten carry 4.9%. This clone was found a few times. This CDR3 is 15 amino acids long. The junction had 10 bases not matched to a gene; V was cut back by 6 bases and J by 5 bases. Germline lookup yields CDR1 SGHRS and CDR2 YFSETQ. Sequencing input: PBMCs. V gene TRBV5-1 combines with J gene TRBJ2-7, with 11 bases identical to TRBD1. This sequence originates from a man aged 60-69 years in good health and CMV-seropositive. The CDR3 DNA sequence: TGCGCCAGCACCCCCCCCGGGACAGGGGGACACGAGCAGTACTTC. The encoded protein is CASTPPGTGGHEQYF.